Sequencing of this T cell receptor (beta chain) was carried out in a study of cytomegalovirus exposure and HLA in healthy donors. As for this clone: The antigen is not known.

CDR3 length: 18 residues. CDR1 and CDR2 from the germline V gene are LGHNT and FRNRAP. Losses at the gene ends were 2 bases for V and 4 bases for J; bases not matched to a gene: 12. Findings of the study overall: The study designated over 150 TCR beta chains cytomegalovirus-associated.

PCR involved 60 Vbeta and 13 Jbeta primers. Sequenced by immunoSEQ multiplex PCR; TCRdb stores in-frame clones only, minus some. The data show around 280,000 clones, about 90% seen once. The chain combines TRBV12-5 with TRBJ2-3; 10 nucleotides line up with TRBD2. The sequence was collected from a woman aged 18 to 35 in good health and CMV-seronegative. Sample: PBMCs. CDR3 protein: CASGLLLGQRGGADTQYF. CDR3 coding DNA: TGTGCTAGTGGTTTGCTCCTAGGCCAGCGGGGGGGGGCAGATACGCAGTATTTT.